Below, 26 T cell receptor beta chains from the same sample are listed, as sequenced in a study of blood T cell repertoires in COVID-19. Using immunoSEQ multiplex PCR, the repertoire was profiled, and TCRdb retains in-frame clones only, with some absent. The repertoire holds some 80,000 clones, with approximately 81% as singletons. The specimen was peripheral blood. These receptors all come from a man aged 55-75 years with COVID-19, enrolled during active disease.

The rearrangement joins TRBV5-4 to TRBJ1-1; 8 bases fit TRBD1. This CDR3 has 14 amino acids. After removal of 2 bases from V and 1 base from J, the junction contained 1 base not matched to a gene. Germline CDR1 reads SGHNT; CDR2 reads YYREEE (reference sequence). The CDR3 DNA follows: TGTGCCAGCAGCTTTGACAGGGGGAACACTGAAGCTTTCTTT. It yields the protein CASSFDRGNTEAFF.

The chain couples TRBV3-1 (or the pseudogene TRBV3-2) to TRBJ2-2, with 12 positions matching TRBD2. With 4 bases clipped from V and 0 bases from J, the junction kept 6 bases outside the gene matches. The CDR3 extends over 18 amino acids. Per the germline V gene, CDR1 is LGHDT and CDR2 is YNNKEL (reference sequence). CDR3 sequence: CASSPGTSGRSNTGELFF. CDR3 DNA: TGTGCCAGCAGCCCAGGGACTAGCGGGCGCTCGAACACCGGGGAGCTGTTTTTT.

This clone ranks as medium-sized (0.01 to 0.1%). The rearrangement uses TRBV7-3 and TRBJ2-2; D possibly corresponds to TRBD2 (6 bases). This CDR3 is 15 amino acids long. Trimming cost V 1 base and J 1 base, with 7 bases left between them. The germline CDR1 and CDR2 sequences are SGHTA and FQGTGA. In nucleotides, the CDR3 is TGTGCCAGCAGCTTAAGCGGGATGAACACCGGGGAGCTGTTTTTT. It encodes CASSLSGMNTGELFF.

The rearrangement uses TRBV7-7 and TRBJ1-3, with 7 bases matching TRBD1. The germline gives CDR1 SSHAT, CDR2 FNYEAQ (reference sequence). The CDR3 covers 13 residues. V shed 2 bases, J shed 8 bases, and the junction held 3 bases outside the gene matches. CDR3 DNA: TGTGCCAGCAGCTTAAGGCAGGGGGACACCATATATTTT. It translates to CASSLRQGDTIYF. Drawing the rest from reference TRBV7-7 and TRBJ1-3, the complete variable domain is GAGVSQSPRYKVTKRGQDVTLRCDPISSHATLYWYQQALGQGPEFLTYFNYEAQPDKSGLPSDRFSAERPEGSISTLTIQRTEQRDSAMYRCASSLRQGDTIYFGEGSWLTVV.

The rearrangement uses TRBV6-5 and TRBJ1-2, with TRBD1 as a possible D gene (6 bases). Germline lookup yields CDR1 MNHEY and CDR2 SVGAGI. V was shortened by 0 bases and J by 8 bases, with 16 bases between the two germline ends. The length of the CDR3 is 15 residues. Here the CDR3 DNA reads TGTGCCAGCAGTTACTCATCAGGGGTTAAGGAGGGCTACACCTTC. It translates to CASSYSSGVKEGYTF.

The CDR3 sequence: CAWNTDRGVSYTF. Here the CDR3 DNA reads TGTGCCTGGAATACAGACAGGGGAGTAAGCTACACCTTC. This chain joins TRBV30 and TRBJ1-2; 8 bases align to TRBD1. Germline CDR1 GTSNPN, CDR2 SVGIG (reference sequence). Losses at the gene ends were 4 bases for V and 9 bases for J; bases not matched to a gene: 10. The CDR3 length is 13 residues.

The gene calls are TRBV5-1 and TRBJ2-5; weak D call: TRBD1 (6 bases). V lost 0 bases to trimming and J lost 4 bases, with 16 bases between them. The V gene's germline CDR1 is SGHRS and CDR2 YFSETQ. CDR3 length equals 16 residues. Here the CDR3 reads CASSLARVAGAETQYF. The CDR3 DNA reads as TGCGCCAGCAGCTTGGCTCGTGTCGCAGGGGCAGAGACCCAGTACTTC.

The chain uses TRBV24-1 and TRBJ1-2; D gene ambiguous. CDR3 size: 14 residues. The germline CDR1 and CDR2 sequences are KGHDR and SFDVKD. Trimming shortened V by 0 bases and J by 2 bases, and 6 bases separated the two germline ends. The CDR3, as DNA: TGTGCCACCAGTGATTTGCGGGGAAACTATGGCTACACCTTC. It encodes CATSDLRGNYGYTF.

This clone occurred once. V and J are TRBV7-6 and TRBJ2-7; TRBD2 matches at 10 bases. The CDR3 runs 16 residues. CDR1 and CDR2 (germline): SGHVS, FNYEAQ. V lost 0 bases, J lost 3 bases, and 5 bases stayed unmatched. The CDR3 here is CASSLASVAGGYEQYF. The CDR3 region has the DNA TGTGCCAGCAGCTTAGCTTCAGTAGCGGGGGGCTACGAGCAGTACTTC. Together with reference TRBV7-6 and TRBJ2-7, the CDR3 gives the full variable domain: GAGVSQSPRYKVTKRGQDVALRCDPISGHVSLYWYRQALGQGPEFLTYFNYEAQQDKSGLPNDRFSAERPEGSISTLTIQRTEQRDSAMYRCASSLASVAGGYEQYFGPGTRLTVT.

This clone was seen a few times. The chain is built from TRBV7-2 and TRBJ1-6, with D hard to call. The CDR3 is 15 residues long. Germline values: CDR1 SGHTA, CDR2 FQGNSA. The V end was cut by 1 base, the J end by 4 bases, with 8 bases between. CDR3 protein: CASSLGADYNSPLHF. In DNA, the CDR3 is TGTGCCAGCAGCTTAGGTGCAGATTATAATTCACCCCTCCACTTT.

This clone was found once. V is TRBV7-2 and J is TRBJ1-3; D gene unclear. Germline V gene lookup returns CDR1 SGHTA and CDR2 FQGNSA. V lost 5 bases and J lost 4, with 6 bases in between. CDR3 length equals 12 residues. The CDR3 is CASSPSGNTIYF. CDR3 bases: TGTGCCAGCAGCCCGTCCGGAAACACCATATATTTT.

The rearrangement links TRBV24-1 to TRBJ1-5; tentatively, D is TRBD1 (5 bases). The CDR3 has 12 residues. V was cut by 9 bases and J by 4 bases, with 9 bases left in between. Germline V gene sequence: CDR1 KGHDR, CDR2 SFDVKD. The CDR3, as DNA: TGTGCCACCCGTCCAGGGAATCAGCCCCAGCATTTT. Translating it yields CATRPGNQPQHF.

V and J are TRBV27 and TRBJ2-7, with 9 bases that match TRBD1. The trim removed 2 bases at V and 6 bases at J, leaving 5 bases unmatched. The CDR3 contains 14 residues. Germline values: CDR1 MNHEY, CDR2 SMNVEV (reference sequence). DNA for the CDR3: TGTGCCAGCAGTTTAGGCGACAGGGGGAGCGAGCAGTACTTC. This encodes CASSLGDRGSEQYF.

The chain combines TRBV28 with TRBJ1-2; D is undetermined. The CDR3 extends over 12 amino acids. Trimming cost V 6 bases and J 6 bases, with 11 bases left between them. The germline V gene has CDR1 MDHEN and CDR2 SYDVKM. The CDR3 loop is CASRVDSDGYTF. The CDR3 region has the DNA TGTGCCAGCAGGGTTGACTCGGATGGCTACACCTTC.

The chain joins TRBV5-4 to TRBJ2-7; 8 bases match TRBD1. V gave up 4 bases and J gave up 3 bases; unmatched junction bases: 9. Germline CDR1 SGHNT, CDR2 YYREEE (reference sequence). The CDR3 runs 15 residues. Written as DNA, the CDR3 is TGTGCCAGCAGCGGCGGGACAGGTCCTCTCTACGAGCAGTACTTC. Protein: CASSGGTGPLYEQYF.

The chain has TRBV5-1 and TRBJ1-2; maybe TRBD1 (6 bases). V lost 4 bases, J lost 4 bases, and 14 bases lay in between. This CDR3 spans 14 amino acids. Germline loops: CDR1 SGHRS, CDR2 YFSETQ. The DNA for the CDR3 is TGCGCCAGCAGCGTGAAACAGGGCGGCTATGGCTACACCTTC. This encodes CASSVKQGGYGYTF.

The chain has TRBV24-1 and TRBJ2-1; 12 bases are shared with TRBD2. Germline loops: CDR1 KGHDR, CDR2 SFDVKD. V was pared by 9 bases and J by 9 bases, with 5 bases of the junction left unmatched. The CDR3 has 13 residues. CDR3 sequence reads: CATETSGSGEQFF. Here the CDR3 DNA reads TGTGCCACCGAGACTAGCGGGAGTGGTGAGCAGTTCTTC.

The CDR3 nucleotides are TGTGCCAGCAGCGTAGCGGGTGAACCAGGGTATTCACCCCTCCACTTT. This translates into CASSVAGEPGYSPLHF. V gene TRBV9 combines with J gene TRBJ1-6; a possible D gene is TRBD1 (5 bases). CDR3 size: 16 residues. V shed 0 bases and J shed 8 bases, with 15 bases lying between them. Germline lookup yields CDR1 SGDLS and CDR2 YYNGEE.

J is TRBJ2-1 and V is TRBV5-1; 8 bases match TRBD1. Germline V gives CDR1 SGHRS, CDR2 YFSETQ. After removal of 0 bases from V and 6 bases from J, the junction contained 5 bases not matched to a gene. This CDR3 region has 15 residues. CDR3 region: CASSLGDRGGNEQFF. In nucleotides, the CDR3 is TGCGCCAGCAGCTTGGGTGACAGGGGAGGCAATGAGCAGTTCTTC.

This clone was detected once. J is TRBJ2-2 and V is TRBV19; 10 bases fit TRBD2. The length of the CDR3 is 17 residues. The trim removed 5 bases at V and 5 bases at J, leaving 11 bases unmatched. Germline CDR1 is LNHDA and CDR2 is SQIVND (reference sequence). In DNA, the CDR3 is TGTGCCAGTAGTTCCCGTGGGGCTAGCGGGAGAACCGGGGAGCTGTTTTTT. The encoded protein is CASSSRGASGRTGELFF.

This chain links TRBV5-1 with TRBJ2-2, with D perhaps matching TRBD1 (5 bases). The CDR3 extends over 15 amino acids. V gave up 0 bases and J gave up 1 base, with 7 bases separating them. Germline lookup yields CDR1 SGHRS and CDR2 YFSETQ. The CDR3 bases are TGCGCCAGCAGCTTGGGACAGCAGAACACCGGGGAGCTGTTTTTT. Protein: CASSLGQQNTGELFF.

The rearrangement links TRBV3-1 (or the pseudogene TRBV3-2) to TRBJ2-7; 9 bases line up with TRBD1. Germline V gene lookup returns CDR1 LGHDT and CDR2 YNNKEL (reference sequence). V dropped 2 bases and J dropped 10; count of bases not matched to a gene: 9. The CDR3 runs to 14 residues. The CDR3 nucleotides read TGTGCCAGCAGCCAAACTCCGGGACAGGGAAACCAGTACTTC. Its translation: CASSQTPGQGNQYF.

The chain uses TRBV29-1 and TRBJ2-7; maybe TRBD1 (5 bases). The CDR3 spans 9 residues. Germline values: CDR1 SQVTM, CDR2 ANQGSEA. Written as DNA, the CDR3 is TGCAGGTGGGAAGGGGCGCAGTACTTC. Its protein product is CRWEGAQYF.

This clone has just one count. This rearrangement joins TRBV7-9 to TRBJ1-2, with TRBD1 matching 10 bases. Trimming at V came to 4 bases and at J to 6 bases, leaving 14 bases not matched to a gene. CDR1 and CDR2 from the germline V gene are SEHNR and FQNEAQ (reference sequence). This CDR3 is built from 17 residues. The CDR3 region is CASSSIRDRGRGDGYTF. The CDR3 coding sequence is TGTGCCAGCAGCTCAATCCGAGACAGGGGGCGCGGAGATGGCTACACCTTC.

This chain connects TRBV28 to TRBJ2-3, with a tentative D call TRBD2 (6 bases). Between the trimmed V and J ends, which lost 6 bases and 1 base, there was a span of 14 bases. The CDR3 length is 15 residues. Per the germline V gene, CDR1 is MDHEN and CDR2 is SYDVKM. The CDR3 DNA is TGTGCCAGCAGACTGGGGGGAGGCGGCACAGATACGCAGTATTTT. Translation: CASRLGGGGTDTQYF.

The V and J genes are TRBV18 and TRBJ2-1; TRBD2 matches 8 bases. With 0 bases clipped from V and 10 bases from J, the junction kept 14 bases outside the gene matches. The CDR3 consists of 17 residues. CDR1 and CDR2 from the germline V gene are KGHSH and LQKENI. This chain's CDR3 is CASSPPRGEGLAVEQFF. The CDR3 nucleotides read TGTGCCAGCTCACCACCCAGGGGTGAAGGACTAGCTGTCGAGCAGTTCTTC.